This entry features one T cell receptor (beta chain) sequence. Its antigen is currently unknown. The data stem from a study of shared clonotypes between healthy human individuals. Study-wide findings and caveats: Clonotypes that were shared across several donors made up roughly 5.2% of naive CD4 clonotypes. Non-shared clonotypes had lower generation probabilities than those shared by all four donors. Clonotype sharing among donors, it was expected, would be affected by sequencing depth.

Trimming removed 5 bases from V and 1 base from J; junction bases left unmatched: 3. From germline, CDR1 is MGHDK and CDR2 SYGVNS. The CDR3 loop spans 14 amino acids. Repertoires were generated with immunoSEQ multiplex PCR, while TCRdb's copy carries only in-frame clones and drops some. This table has about 2.1 million clones, 85% to 95% appearing once. Terminally differentiated effector memory CD45RA+ cells were excluded from the naive CD8 cells, which were CD45RO-negative and positively selected for CCR7. The chain carries TRBV25-1 and TRBJ2-5; 8 nucleotides line up with TRBD1. The clonotype was recovered from a man in his late teens or twenties in good health. Some clones in this sample may be carry-over from other donors' samples. Sequenced: naive CD8+ T cells from PBMCs. This chain's CDR3 is CASSPTGAQETQYF. The CDR3 DNA reads as TGTGCCAGCAGTCCGACAGGGGCCCAAGAGACCCAGTACTTC.